This TCR beta chain was obtained from a study of control samples from healthy donors and cancer patients (dated by TCRdb to the early 2020s). From cysteine to phenylalanine, the CDR3 is 16 amino acids long. This entry keeps only the CDR3 DNA: 48 bases, framed from base 1. Between the V and J ends, shortened by 0 bases and 2 bases respectively, the junction contains 12 bases. From a lookup of the germline V gene, CDR1 and CDR2 are SGDLS and YYNGEE. Libraries were prepared through the immunoSEQ multiplex PCR assay. TCRdb took over this immuneACCESS table, retaining in-frame rearrangements with V and J assigned. Such tables are incomplete; in checked studies, under half of the missing clones stem from an unresolved V gene, and the remainder is unexplained. This sample comprises tens of thousands of clones, approximately 91% of them detected only once. The ten largest make up over 5.5% of the sample.

Note on this clone: What antigen it recognizes has not been identified. No base quality values were provided; no much bigger clone lies one nucleotide off.

Source material: blood. This clonotype was obtained from a man aged 45-65 years in good health. This chain is built from TRBV9 and TRBJ1-3, with the D gene call left open. The DNA reads as follows: TGTGCCAGCAGCGTAGACCCTCCTGGGGCTGGAAACACCATATATTTT. Translation gives CASSVDPPGAGNTIYF.